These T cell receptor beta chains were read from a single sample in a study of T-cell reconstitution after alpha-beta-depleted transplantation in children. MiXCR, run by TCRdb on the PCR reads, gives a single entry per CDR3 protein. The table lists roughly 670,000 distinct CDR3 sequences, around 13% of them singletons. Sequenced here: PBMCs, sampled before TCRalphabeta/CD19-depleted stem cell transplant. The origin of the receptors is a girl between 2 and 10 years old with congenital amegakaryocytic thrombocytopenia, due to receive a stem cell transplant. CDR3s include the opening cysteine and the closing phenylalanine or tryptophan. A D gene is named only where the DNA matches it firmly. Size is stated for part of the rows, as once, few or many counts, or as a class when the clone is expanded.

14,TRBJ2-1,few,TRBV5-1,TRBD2,CASSPTSGNGAQFF,TGCGCCAGCAGCCCGACTAGCGGAAACGGGGCGCAGTTCTTC
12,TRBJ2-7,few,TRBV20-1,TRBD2,CSASLAGVEQYF,TGCAGTGCCAGCCTAGCGGGAGTCGAGCAGTACTTC
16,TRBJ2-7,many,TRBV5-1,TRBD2,CASSWRSSGGSPEQYF,TGCGCCAGCAGCTGGAGGAGTAGCGGGGGGTCTCCGGAGCAGTACTTC
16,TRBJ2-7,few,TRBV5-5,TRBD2,CASSLAPLAGNYEQYF,TGTGCCAGCAGCTTGGCCCCCCTAGCGGGGAACTACGAGCAGTACTTC
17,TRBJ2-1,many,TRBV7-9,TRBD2,CASSPIQREGIYNEQFF,TGTGCCAGCAGCCCGATCCAGCGGGAGGGGATCTACAATGAGCAGTTCTTC
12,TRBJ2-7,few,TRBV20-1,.,CSARDSPYEQYF,TGCAGTGCTAGAGATAGCCCCTACGAGCAGTACTTC
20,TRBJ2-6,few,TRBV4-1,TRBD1,CASSPSRDRRSSSGANVLTF,TGCGCCAGCAGCCCGTCCCGGGACAGAAGATCAAGCTCTGGGGCCAACGTCCTGACTTTC
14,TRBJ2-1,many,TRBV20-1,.,CSAIRRAPRYEQFF,TGCAGTGCTATCCGCAGGGCCCCGAGATATGAGCAGTTCTTC
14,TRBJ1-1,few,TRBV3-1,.,CASSHTHMNTEAFF,TGTGCCAGCAGCCATACCCACATGAACACTGAAGCTTTCTTT
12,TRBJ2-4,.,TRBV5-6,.,CASSLGVGIQYF,TGTGCCAGCAGCTTGGGGGTGGGCATTCAGTACTTC
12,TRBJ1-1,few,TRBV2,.,CASSVDDTEAFF,TGTGCCAGCAGTGTGGACGACACTGAAGCTTTCTTT
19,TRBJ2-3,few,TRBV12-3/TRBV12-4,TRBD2,CASSLALNRLAGQGDTQYF,TGTGCCAGCAGTTTAGCGCTAAACCGACTAGCGGGACAAGGAGATACGCAGTATTTT